What follows describes a single T cell receptor beta chain. The entry originates in a study of blood T cell repertoires in COVID-19. About the research overall: The United States, Italy and Spain provided the acute and convalescent COVID-19 samples.

This CDR3 comprises 14 residues. Germline CDR1 reads SGHTA; CDR2 reads FQGTGA. Trimming pared 3 bases from V and 2 bases from J, leaving 9 bases between. Original methodology: Reference gene primer amplification gave estimated nucleated cell counts. The repertoire was sequenced with immunoSEQ multiplex PCR; TCRdb's copy has only in-frame clones and lacks some. V, J and clone size are those of that table, while D and trimming were read from the DNA. Among about 220,000 clones listed, 80% to 85% were seen once. This sequence originates from a woman aged 30 to 39 who had recovered from COVID-19. Sequences were obtained from peripheral blood. The rearrangement uses TRBV7-3 and TRBJ2-3, with D hard to call. CDR3 residues: CASSLSRSTDTQYF. In DNA, the CDR3 is TGTGCCAGCAGCTTGTCTAGATCCACAGATACGCAGTATTTT.